This record covers a single T cell receptor beta chain. These data come from a study of technical replicates of blood from a handful of donors. There are 13 residues in the CDR3. Trimming removed 5 bases at V and 5 bases at J, with 12 bases between. Looked up from germline, CDR1 is SNHLY and CDR2 is FYNNEI. Profiling relied on immunoSEQ multiplex PCR, and the TCRdb table lists in-frame clones only, not all of them. The data contain about 90,000 clones, approximately 94% of them singletons. V is TRBV2 and J is TRBJ1-1; D might be TRBD1 (5 bases). Sequenced sample: T cells isolated from PBMCs. The source of this sequence is a human donor in good health. The DNA for the CDR3 is TGTGCCAGCAGTAGGGGCCCGTCTACTGAAGCTTTCTTT. Translated: CASSRGPSTEAFF.